A single sample is the source of the 5 T cell receptor beta chains below, sequenced in a study of neurological immune-mediated disorders. TCRdb reprocessed the 5' RACE reads via MiXCR and lists one record per CDR3 protein. The table includes roughly 36,000 distinct CDR3 sequences, almost 7.5% detected once. Sequencing was done on a sample of CD4+ T cells from blood. Receptors were obtained from a man aged 45 to 65 in good health.

This clonotype showed up many times. This chain connects TRBV5-1 to TRBJ2-7; 7 bases match TRBD2. Losses at the gene ends were 3 bases for V and 7 bases for J; bases not matched to a gene: 16. CDR1 and CDR2 (germline): SGHRS, YFSETQ. This CDR3 comprises 16 residues. The CDR3 sequence: CASSSPSSGFRGEQYF. The CDR3 nucleotides read TGCGCCAGCAGCTCCCCCTCTAGCGGTTTCCGAGGGGAGCAGTACTTC.

This clonotype was seen at least ten times. The chain is built from TRBV9 and TRBJ2-5; the match to TRBD2 covers 7 bases. Germline V CDR1 and CDR2: SGDLS, YYNGEE. The CDR3 length is 15 residues. Unmatched junction bases numbered 9, after V lost 3 bases and J lost 4 bases. DNA for the CDR3: TGTGCCAGCAGCGCAGTAAGCGGGGCGCGAGAGACCCAGTACTTC. Amino acids: CASSAVSGARETQYF.

This clonotype has ten or more counts. The genes are TRBV28 and TRBJ1-5, with 8 bases matching TRBD1. J gave up 5 bases and V 3 bases, and 9 bases lay outside the gene matches. Germline loops: CDR1 MDHEN, CDR2 SYDVKM. The CDR3 extends over 16 amino acids. DNA of the CDR3: TGTGCCAGCAGTTTGTCCGGACAGGGAGCGCATCAGCCCCAGCATTTT. It translates to CASSLSGQGAHQPQHF.

This clonotype turned up a few times. The chain links TRBV29-1 to TRBJ2-1, with a possible D match to TRBD1 (7 bases). CDR3 length: 15 amino acids. CDR1 SQVTM and CDR2 ANQGSEA come from the germline V gene. Deletions cut 3 bases from V and 1 base from J, with 13 bases between. The CDR3 nucleotides read TGCAGCGTTGAGAGGGGGGACAGTTCCTACAATGAGCAGTTCTTC. It yields the protein CSVERGDSSYNEQFF.

This clonotype has at least ten counts. This sequence joins TRBV20-1 and TRBJ1-5, with 7 nucleotides matching TRBD1. CDR1 DFQATT and CDR2 SNEGSKA come from the germline V gene (reference sequence). The trim removed 0 bases at V and 0 bases at J, leaving 8 bases unmatched. The CDR3 runs to 17 residues. The chain's CDR3 is CSARDLGTAYSNQPQHF. The CDR3 DNA follows: TGCAGTGCTAGAGATCTGGGGACAGCTTATAGCAATCAGCCCCAGCATTTT.